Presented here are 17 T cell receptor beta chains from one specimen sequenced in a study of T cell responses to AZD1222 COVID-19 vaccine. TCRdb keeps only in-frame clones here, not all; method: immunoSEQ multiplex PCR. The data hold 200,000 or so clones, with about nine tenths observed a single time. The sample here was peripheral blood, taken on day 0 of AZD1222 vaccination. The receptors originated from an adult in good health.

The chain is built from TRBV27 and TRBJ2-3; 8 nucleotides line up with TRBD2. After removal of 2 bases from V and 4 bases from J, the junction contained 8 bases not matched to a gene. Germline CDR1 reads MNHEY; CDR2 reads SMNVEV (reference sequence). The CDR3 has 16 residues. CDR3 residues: CASSLKGGGRPDTQYF. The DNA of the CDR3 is TGTGCCAGCAGTTTAAAGGGCGGGGGGAGGCCAGATACGCAGTATTTT.

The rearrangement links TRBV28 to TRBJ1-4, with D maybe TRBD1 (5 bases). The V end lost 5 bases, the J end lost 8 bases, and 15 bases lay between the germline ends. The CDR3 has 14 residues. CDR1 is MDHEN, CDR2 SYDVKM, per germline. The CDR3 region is CASSKDRNQEKLFF. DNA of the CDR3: TGTGCCAGCAGTAAAGACAGAAATCAAGAAAAACTGTTTTTT.

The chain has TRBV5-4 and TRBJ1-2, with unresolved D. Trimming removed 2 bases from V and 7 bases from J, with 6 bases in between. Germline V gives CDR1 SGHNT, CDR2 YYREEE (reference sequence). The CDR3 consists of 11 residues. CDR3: CASSLGAGYTF. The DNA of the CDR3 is TGTGCCAGCAGCTTAGGAGCTGGCTACACCTTC.

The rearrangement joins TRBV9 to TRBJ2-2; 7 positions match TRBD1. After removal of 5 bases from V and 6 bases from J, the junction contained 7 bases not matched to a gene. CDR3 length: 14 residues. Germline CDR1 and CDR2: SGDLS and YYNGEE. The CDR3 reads CASRGGPNAGELFF. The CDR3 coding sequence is TGTGCCAGCAGAGGGGGCCCCAATGCCGGGGAGCTGTTTTTT.

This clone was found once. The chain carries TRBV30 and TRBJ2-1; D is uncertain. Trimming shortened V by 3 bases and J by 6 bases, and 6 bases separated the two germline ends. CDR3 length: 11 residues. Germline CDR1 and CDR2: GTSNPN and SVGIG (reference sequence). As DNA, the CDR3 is TGTGCCTGGAGCAACCTCAATGAGCAGTTCTTC. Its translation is CAWSNLNEQFF. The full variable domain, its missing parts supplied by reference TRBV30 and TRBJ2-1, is SQTIHQWPATLVQPVGSPLSLECTVEGTSNPNLYWYRQAAGRGLQLLFYSVGIGQISSEVPQNLSASRPQDRQFILSSKKLLLSDSGFYLCAWSNLNEQFFGPGTRLTVL.

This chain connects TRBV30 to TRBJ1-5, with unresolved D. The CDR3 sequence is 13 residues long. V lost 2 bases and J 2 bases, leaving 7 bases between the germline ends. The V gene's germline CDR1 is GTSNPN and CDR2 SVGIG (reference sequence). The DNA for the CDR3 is TGTGCCTGGAGTACCCTCGGCAATCAGCCCCAGCATTTT. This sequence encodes CAWSTLGNQPQHF.

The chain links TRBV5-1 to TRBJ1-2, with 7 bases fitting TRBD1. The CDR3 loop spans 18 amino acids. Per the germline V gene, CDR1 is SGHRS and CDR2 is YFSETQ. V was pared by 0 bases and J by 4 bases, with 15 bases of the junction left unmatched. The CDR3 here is CASSLAGQATGGFYGYTF. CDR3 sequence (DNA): TGCGCCAGCAGCTTGGCTGGACAGGCTACTGGGGGGTTCTATGGCTACACCTTC.

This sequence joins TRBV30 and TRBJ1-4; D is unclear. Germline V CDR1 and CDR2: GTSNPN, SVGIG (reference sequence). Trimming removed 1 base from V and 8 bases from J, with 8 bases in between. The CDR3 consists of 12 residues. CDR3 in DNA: TGTGCCTGGAGTGGGTTAGGGGAAAAACTGTTTTTT. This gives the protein CAWSGLGEKLFF.

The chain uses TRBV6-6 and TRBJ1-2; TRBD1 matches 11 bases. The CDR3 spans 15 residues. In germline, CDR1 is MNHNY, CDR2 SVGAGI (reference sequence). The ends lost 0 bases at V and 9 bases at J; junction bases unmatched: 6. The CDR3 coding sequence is TGTGCCAGCAGTTACTCACGCGGGACAGGGGGGAGCTACACCTTC. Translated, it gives CASSYSRGTGGSYTF.

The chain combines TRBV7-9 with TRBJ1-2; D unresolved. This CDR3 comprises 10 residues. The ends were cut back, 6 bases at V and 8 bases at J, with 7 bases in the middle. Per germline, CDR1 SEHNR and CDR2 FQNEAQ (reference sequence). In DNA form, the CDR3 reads TGTGCCAGCAGACGGGTCGGCTACACCTTC. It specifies CASRRVGYTF. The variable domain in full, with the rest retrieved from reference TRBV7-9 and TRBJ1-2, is DTGVSQNPRHKITKRGQNVTFRCDPISEHNRLYWYRQTLGQGPEFLTYFQNEAQLEKSRLLSDRFSAERPKGSFSTLEIQRTEQGDSAMYLCASRRVGYTFGSGTRLTVV.

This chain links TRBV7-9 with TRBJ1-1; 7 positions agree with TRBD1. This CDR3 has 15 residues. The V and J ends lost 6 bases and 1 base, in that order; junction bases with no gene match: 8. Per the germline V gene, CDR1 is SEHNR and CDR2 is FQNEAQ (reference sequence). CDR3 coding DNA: TGTGCCAGCAGTCCACCCCGGGACAGGAACACTGAAGCTTTCTTT. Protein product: CASSPPRDRNTEAFF.

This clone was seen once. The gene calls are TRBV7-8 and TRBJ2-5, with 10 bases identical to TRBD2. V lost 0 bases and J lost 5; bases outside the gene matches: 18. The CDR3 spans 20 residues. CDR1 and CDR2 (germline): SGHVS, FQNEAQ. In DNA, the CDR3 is TGTGCCAGCAGCTTAGCGCCCCCTCGGGTTTCAGCGGGAGGGCGGGAGACCCAGTACTTC. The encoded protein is CASSLAPPRVSAGGRETQYF.

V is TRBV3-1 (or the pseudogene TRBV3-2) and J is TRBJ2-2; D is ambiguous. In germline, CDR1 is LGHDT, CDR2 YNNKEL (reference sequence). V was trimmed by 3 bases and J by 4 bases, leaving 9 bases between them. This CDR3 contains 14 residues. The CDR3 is CASSQPSGTGELFF. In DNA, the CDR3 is TGTGCCAGCAGCCAGCCTTCGGGCACCGGGGAGCTGTTTTTT.

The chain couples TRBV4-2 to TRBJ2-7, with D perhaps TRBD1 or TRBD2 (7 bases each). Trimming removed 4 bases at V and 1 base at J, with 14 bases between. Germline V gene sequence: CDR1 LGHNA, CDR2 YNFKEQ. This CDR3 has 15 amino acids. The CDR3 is CASSPQGGESYEQYF. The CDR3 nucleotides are TGTGCCAGCAGCCCTCAGGGGGGGGAATCCTACGAGCAGTACTTC.

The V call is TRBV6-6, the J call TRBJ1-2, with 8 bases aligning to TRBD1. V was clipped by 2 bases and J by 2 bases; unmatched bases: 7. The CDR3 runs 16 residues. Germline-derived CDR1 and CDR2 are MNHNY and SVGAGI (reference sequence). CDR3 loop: CASSYGWTGKNYGYTF. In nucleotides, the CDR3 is TGTGCCAGCAGTTACGGGTGGACAGGGAAGAACTATGGCTACACCTTC.

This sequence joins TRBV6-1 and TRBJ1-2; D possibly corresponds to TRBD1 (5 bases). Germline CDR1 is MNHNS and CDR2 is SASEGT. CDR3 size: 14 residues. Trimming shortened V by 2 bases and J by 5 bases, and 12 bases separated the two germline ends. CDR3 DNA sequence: TGTGCCAGCAGTGAAAATACAGGCGTATATGGCTACACCTTC. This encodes CASSENTGVYGYTF.

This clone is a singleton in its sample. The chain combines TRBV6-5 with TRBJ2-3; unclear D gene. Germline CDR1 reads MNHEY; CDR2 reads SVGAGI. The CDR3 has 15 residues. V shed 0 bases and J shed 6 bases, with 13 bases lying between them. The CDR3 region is CASSYSGRLGDTQYF. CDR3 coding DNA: TGTGCCAGCAGTTACTCAGGAAGACTCGGCGATACGCAGTATTTT.